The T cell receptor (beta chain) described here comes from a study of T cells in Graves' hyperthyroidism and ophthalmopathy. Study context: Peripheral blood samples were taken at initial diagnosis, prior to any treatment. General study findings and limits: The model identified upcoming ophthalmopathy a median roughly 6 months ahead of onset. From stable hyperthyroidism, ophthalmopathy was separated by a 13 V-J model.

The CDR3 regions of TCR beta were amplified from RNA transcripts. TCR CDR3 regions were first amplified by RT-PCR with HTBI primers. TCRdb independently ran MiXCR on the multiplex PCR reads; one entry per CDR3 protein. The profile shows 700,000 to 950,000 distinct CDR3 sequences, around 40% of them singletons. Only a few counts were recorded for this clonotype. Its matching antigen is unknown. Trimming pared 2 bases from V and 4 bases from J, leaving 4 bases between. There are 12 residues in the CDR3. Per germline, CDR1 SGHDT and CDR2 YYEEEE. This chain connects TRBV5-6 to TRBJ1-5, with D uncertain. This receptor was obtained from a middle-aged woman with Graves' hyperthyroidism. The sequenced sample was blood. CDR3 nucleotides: TGTGCCAGCAGCTTAATAAATCAGCCCCAGCATTTT. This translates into CASSLINQPQHF.